This TCR beta chain was recovered during a study of blood T cell repertoires in COVID-19. The wider study: Whether acute or convalescent, the COVID-19 samples came from the United States, Italy and Spain. T cells, B-cell-depleted T cells, or PBMCs provided the cDNA or gDNA that served as material.

Under the authors' procedure: Nucleated cell counts were estimated from reference gene primer amplification. Data came from immunoSEQ multiplex PCR; TCRdb stores just in-frame clones and leaves some out. Clone size and V and J calls were adopted from that table, with D and trimming inferred from the DNA. The data hold roughly 480,000 clones, with 85% to 90% observed a single time. A Seattle source enrolled patients during active infection and followed them longitudinally. In germline, CDR1 is KGHDR, CDR2 SFDVKD. The J segment lost 7 bases and the V segment lost 5 bases, leaving 11 bases of the junction unmatched. The CDR3 sequence is 16 residues long.

The chain is built from TRBV24-1 and TRBJ2-1, with 9 bases fitting TRBD1. The TCR sequence derives from a man aged 18 to 29 with COVID-19, enrolled during active disease. Source material: peripheral blood. This chain's CDR3 is CATSGPAETGGNEQFF. CDR3 bases: TGTGCCACCAGTGGCCCTGCTGAGACAGGGGGGAATGAGCAGTTCTTC.